These 7 T cell receptor beta chains came from one sample sequenced in a study of T cell repertoires in cytomegalovirus infection. TCRdb re-called the reads with MiXCR, one entry per CDR3 protein. The sample shows around 74,000 distinct CDR3 sequences, roughly 3.6% of them seen only once. Material: PBMCs. Source of these receptors: a human donor in good health (CMV status not recorded). Some clones in this sample may be carry-over from other donors' samples.

This clonotype was recorded at least ten times. This sequence joins TRBV7-8 and TRBJ1-4; D not certain. V was cut by 5 bases and J by 8 bases, with 9 bases left in between. Germline loops: CDR1 SGHVS, CDR2 FQNEAQ. The CDR3 is 12 residues long. CDR3 protein: CASSPAGEKLFF. The CDR3, as DNA: TGTGCCAGCAGCCCTGCCGGCGAAAAACTGTTTTTT.

This clonotype was counted many times. The rearrangement links TRBV7-8 to TRBJ2-7, with 7 bases identical to TRBD2. The CDR3 covers 15 residues. V lost 2 bases and J lost 4; bases outside the gene matches: 8. Germline values: CDR1 SGHVS, CDR2 FQNEAQ. In nucleotides, the CDR3 is TGTGCCAGCAGCTTAAATGGGAGGGAGGCGTACGAGCAGTACTTC. The encoded protein is CASSLNGREAYEQYF.

This clonotype was seen many times. This chain links TRBV7-9 with TRBJ2-3; D perhaps matches TRBD1 (6 bases). CDR1 is SEHNR, CDR2 FQNEAQ, per germline (reference sequence). V lost 5 bases and J lost 0, with 12 bases in between. The CDR3 extends over 15 amino acids. The CDR3 is CASSPGADSTDTQYF. The CDR3 nucleotides read TGTGCCAGCAGCCCAGGGGCCGACAGCACAGATACGCAGTATTTT.

This clonotype was detected ten times or more. The CDR3 here is CASSLSGGVVDTQYF. The CDR3 DNA reads as TGTGCCAGCAGTTTAAGCGGGGGGGTAGTAGATACGCAGTATTTT. The chain couples TRBV28 to TRBJ2-3, with 10 bases aligning to TRBD2. The CDR3 covers 15 residues. Germline V CDR1 and CDR2: MDHEN, SYDVKM. V gave up 2 bases and J gave up 5 bases; unmatched junction bases: 4.

The sample holds many counts of this clonotype. V is TRBV4-2 and J is TRBJ2-5; 14 nucleotides line up with TRBD2. CDR3 size: 16 residues. Unmatched junction bases numbered 7, after V lost 0 bases and J lost 10 bases. In germline, CDR1 is LGHNA, CDR2 YNFKEQ. CDR3 amino acids: CASSQERGTSGGLQYF. CDR3 sequence (DNA): TGTGCCAGCAGCCAAGAGAGGGGGACTAGCGGGGGACTCCAGTACTTC.

This clonotype was counted ten times or more. CDR3 protein: CASSLGQGNTEAFF. CDR3 sequence (DNA): TGTGCCAGCAGCTTAGGACAGGGGAACACTGAAGCTTTCTTT. The chain is built from TRBV7-2 and TRBJ1-1; TRBD1 agrees at 7 bases. Germline V gene lookup returns CDR1 SGHTA and CDR2 FQGNSA. The trim removed 1 base at V and 1 base at J, leaving 0 bases unmatched. The CDR3 is made up of 14 amino acids.

There are many counts of this clonotype. CDR3 protein: CASSLPGQGRETQYF. CDR3 DNA: TGTGCCAGCAGCCTACCGGGACAGGGAAGAGAGACCCAGTACTTC. The chain links TRBV5-4 to TRBJ2-5, with 9 positions matching TRBD1. The junction had 8 bases not matched to a gene; V was cut back by 4 bases and J by 4 bases. The CDR3 is 15 amino acids. Germline CDR1 SGHNT, CDR2 YYREEE (reference sequence).